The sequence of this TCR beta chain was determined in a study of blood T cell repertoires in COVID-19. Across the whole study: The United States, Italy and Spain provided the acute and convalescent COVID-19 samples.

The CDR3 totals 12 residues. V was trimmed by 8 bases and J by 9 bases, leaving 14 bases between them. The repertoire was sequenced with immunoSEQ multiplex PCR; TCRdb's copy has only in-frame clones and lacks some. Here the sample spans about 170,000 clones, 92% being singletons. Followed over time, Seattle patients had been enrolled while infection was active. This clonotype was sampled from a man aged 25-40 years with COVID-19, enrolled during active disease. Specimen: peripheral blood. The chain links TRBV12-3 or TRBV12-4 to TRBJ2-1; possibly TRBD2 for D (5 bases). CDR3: CASSAGPGEQFF. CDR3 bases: TGTGCCAGCTCCGCGGGCCCCGGTGAGCAGTTCTTC.